This TCR beta chain was captured by sequencing in a study of identical twins. Study conclusions and caveats: The degree of excess twin sharing was weaker in beta out-of-frame sequences.

cDNA molecules carried unique molecular identifiers, and template switching added a universal primer site. TCRdb re-derived calls from the 5' RACE reads in MiXCR, one entry per CDR3 protein. The sample lists about 430,000 distinct CDR3 sequences, around a sixth seen once, with 10% to 15% in the top ten. At least ten counts were recorded for this clonotype. Its antigen is not identified. What was sequenced was naive T cells sorted from blood. The sequence was collected from a man aged 50 to 60 in good health.

The CDR3: CSARIGQTNTEAFF. In nucleotides, the CDR3 is TGCAGTGCTAGAATCGGCCAGACGAACACTGAAGCTTTCTTT. The chain recombines TRBV20-1 with TRBJ1-1; D ambiguous. Germline CDR1 and CDR2: DFQATT and SNEGSKA (reference sequence). This CDR3 comprises 14 residues. Trimming stripped 2 bases from V and 1 base from J, with 11 bases between.